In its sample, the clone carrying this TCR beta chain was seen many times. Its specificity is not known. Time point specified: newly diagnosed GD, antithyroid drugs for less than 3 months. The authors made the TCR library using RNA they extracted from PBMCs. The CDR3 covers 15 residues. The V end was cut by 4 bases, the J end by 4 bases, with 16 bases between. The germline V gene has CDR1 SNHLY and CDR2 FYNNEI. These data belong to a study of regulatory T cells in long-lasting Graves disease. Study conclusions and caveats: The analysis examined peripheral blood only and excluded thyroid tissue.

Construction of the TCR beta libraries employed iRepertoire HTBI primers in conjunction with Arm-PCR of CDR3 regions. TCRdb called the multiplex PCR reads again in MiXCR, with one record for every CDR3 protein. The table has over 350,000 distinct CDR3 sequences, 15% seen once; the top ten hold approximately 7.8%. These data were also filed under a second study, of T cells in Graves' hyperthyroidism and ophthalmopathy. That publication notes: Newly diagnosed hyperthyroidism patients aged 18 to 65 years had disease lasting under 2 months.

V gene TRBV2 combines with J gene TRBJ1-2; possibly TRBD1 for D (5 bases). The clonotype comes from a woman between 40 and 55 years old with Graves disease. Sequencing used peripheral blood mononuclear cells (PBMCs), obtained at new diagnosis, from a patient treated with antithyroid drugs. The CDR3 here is CASSVWGGGGYGYTF. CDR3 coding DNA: TGTGCCAGCAGTGTTTGGGGCGGGGGTGGCTATGGCTACACCTTC.